This TCR beta chain stems from a study of metastatic and nonmetastatic thyroid tumors. None of the patients had undergone any treatment ahead of thyroid surgery. J gave up 2 bases and V 6 bases, and 10 bases lay outside the gene matches. CDR3 length equals 16 residues. CDR1 and CDR2 from the germline V gene are MDHEN and SYDVKM. Using MiXCR, TCRdb reanalyzed the PCR reads. The sample includes 40,000 to 50,000 clones, about 4.3% of them seen just once. In its sample, this clone was seen many times. The chain is built from TRBV28 and TRBJ2-4, with 7 bases identical to TRBD2. The sample was blood. The clonotype comes from a female donor with papillary thyroid cancer or a benign thyroid nodule (not recorded which). Some clones in this sample may be carry-over from other donors' samples. The CDR3 nucleotides are TGTGCCAGCAGGCCCAACGGGGGAGGGACCAAAAACATTCAGTACTTC. It codes for CASRPNGGGTKNIQYF. Combining the CDR3 with reference TRBV28 and TRBJ2-4 gives the whole variable domain DVKVTQSSRYLVKRTGEKVFLECVQDMDHENMFWYRQDPGLGLRLIYFSYDVKMKEKGDIPEGYSVSREKKERFSLILESASTNQTSMYLCASRPNGGGTKNIQYFGAGTRLSVL.